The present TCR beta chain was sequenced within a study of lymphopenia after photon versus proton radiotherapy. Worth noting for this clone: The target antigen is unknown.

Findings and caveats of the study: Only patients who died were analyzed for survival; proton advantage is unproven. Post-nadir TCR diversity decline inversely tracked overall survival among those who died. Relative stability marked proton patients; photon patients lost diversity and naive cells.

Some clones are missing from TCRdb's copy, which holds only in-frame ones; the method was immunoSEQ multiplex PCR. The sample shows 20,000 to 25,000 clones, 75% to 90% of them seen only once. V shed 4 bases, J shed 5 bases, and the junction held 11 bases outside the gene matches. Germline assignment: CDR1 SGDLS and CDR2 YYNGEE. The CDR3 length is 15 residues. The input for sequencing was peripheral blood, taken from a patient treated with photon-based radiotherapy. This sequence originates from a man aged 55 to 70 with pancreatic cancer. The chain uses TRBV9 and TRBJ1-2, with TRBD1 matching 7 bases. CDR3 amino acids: CASSFAGTDQYGYTF. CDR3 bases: TGTGCCAGCAGCTTCGCCGGGACAGATCAATATGGCTACACCTTC.